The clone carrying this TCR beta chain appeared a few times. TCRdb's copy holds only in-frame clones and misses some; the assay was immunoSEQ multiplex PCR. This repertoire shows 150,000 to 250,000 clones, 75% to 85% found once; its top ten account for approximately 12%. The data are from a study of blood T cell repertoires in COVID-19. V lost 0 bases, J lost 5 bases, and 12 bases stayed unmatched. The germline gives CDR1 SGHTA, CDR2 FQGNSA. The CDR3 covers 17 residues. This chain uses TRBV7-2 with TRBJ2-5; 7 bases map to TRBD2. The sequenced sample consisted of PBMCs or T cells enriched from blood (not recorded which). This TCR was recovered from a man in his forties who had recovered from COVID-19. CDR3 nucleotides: TGTGCCAGCAGCTTAGCAACGTGGGAGGGAGCGAGCGAGACCCAGTACTTC. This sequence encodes CASSLATWEGASETQYF. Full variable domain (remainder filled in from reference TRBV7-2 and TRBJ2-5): GAGVSQSPSNKVTEKGKDVELRCDPISGHTALYWYRQSLGQGLEFLIYFQGNSAPDKSGLPSDRFSAERTGGSVSTLTIQRTQQEDSAVYLCASSLATWEGASETQYFGPGTRLLVL.